These 2 T cell receptor beta chains were sequenced from one sample in a study of siplizumab effects on memory and regulatory T cells (dated by TCRdb to 2018 to 2020). Receptor libraries were prepared by the immunoSEQ multiplex PCR assay. Here the immuneACCESS table is served through TCRdb, limited to in-frame sequences with V and J called. Missing clones are a known gap in these copies; in checked studies unresolved V genes cover under half, and the rest lacks a known reason. In all, the sample holds about 110,000 clones, and about 93% of those were seen once. 0.25% to 0.35% of the sample lies in the top ten. Sequencing was carried out using CD4+ T cells sorted from blood. The receptors originated from a human donor in good health.

The chain is built from TRBV2 and TRBJ2-1, with TRBD2 as a possible D gene (6 bases). This CDR3 region has 15 residues. V was cut by 9 bases and J by 0 bases, with 15 bases left in between. Germline CDR1 and CDR2: SNHLY and FYNNEI. CDR3 loop: CARMEGMSSYNEQFF. CDR3 bases: TGTGCCAGAATGGAGGGGATGAGCTCCTACAATGAGCAGTTCTTC.

This chain links TRBV11-3 with TRBJ2-7; no definite D call. V was cut by 2 bases and J by 3 bases, with 5 bases left in between. CDR3 length: 12 amino acids. The germline CDR1 and CDR2 sequences are SGHNT and YENEEA. The CDR3 loop reads CASSLTDYEQYF. The DNA for the CDR3 is TGTGCCAGCAGCTTAACGGACTACGAGCAGTACTTC.